This TCR beta chain was sequenced in a study of regulatory T cells in long-lasting Graves disease listed by TCRdb under 2021. For the study in its entirety: Persistent Graves' disease was defined as antithyroid drug treatment for over 5 years with persistently positive TSH receptor autoantibodies. Peripheral blood TCR sequencing and RNA sequencing compared persistent Graves' disease patients with newly diagnosed Graves' disease patients. A total of some 33 samples were covered by TCR sequencing, comprising about 13 persistent and around 20 newly diagnosed Graves' disease patients. The study was registered as a clinical trial and conducted in China. Persistent Graves' disease patients in the clinical cohort had taken antithyroid drugs for roughly ten years on average.

This clonotype has a count of ten or more. Its antigen is still unknown. Nothing much larger sits one base from this clone, and base qualities are not available. Library construction relied on multiplex PCR. Sequencing was performed on an Illumina HiSeq 4000. TCR beta libraries were built with iRepertoire HTBI primers and Arm-PCR amplification of CDR3 regions. PCR products were gel purified before sequencing. As for the original processing: A total of under 80 TRBV and 14 TRBJ segments were identified across samples and were used for gene usage analysis of CDR3 amino acid clonotypes. Filtered high-quality paired reads were merged into contigs using COPE and FqMerger. BLAST was used to align contigs to IMGT TRBV, TRBD and TRBJ reference genes, and CDR3 was defined according to IMGT. Highly expanded clones were defined as clonotypes with a frequency above 0.1%. Repertoire diversity was measured by Shannon entropy, and V-J evenness by the Gini coefficient. Public clonotypes were defined as clonotypes shared by more than one individual. TCRdb took the public reads, trimmed them with fastp at Q25, ran MiXCR for clone calling and kept in-frame beta chains. Duplicate CDR3 protein sequences are folded into a single record with the most common DNA and genes. The V and J calls were determined by TCRdb, not by the authors. The table for this sample lists 310,000 or so distinct CDR3 sequences; around a fifth of them were counted only once. The biggest ten clones account for just over 55% of the sample.

The full study reports these points: As a limitation, the authors acknowledged that the small sample size may reduce accuracy. More public clonotypes were shared among persistent patients (roughly 2,700) than among newly diagnosed patients (over 900). Persistent disease showed preferential use of TRBV28, TRBJ1-2 and TRBJ2-5, whereas newly diagnosed disease favored TRBV20-1 and TRBJ2-1. Compared with newly diagnosed patients, persistent Graves' disease patients had lower TCR Shannon entropy and fewer highly expanded clones, which suggests clonal expansion. Only the TCR beta chain was sequenced and analyzed. Peripheral blood alone was examined, since thyroid tissue, which constituted the primary lesion, could not be accessed.

According to the study, the label for this sample's time point signals: persistent/refractory GD, antithyroid drugs over 5 years with positive TRAb. RNA was extracted from PBMCs in TRIzol for both TCR sequencing and RNA sequencing. The diagnosis of Graves' disease followed American Thyroid Association guidelines. Patients for the study were recruited at an endocrinology department in Xi'an, China. From each patient, about 9.7 milliliters of peripheral blood was collected into an EDTA anticoagulant tube. Ficoll Paque Plus density gradient separation was used to isolate PBMCs, and no additional T cell sorting was done. An Agilent 2100 Bioanalyzer and agarose gel were used to check RNA quality, while a NanoDrop 2000 measured RNA concentration. V sheds 5 bases and J sheds 11 bases, leaving 18 bases between their ends. The CDR3 has 13 amino acids, counting the end cysteine and phenylalanine. Only the CDR3 DNA is retained, 39 bases long and in frame from the first base. The germline V gene encodes CDR1 SNHLY and CDR2 FYNNEI.

This chain is built from TRBV2 and TRBJ1-1; TRBD1 is a possible D gene, resting on 5 matching bases. The origin of this receptor is a female donor with Graves disease. The sample here was peripheral blood mononuclear cells (PBMCs), taken when the disease was refractory, from a patient treated with antithyroid drugs. In nucleotide form, the sequence is TGTGCCAGCAGTAACCGCAGGGACCCTGCTGCTTTCTTT. The translation is CASSNRRDPAAFF.